The T cell receptor beta chain under discussion was sequenced for a study of control samples from healthy donors and cancer patients (TCRdb year 2020). The library was prepared using the immunoSEQ multiplex PCR assay. TCRdb limited this immuneACCESS table to in-frame rearrangements with V and J called. A share of clones is missing; checked studies link under half to unresolved V genes, and the rest is unexplained. Counted in this sample were approximately 170,000 clones; around 90% of them appeared once. The top ten constitute just over 1.4% of the sample. On this clone: The antigen this receptor binds is unknown. Qualities for individual bases were not recorded, and no much larger clone is one base off.

This receptor was identified in a woman in her 50s in good health. What was sequenced was blood.

The DNA is as follows: TGCGCCAGCATGGTGAACACTGAAGCTTTCTTT. Its product reads: CASMVNTEAFF. Here the chain combines TRBV5-1 and TRBJ1-1; the D gene is not confidently resolved. From the cysteine through the phenylalanine, the CDR3 covers 11 amino acids. The entry retains the CDR3 DNA only, 33 bases that are in frame from base 1. Via the germline V gene, CDR1 is SGHRS and CDR2 YFSETQ. The trim is 6 bases for V and 0 bases for J, with a gap of 3 bases between the germline ends.